This T cell receptor beta chain is from a study of beta chain features in type 1 diabetes. Background on the study: Summed over all samples, the examined sorted cells came to 90 million to 120 million.

What was sequenced were expressed TCRB transcripts, since all of the isolated RNA had been reverse transcribed. Measured with immunoSEQ multiplex PCR; TCRdb has only the in-frame clones, and not every one. The repertoire holds about 900,000 clones, with 15% to 20% as singletons. Per germline, CDR1 SNHLY and CDR2 FYNNEI. This CDR3 region has 20 residues. The V gene end was trimmed by 3 bases and the J gene end by 0 bases; junction bases not matched to a gene: 17. What was sequenced was naive CD4+ T cells from blood. The source of this sequence is a woman younger than 30 in good health. The chain recombines TRBV2 with TRBJ2-3; 8 nucleotides align to TRBD1. Here the CDR3 reads CASSDPGGPTGVGSTDTQYF. The CDR3 DNA is TGTGCCAGCAGTGACCCCGGGGGCCCGACAGGGGTGGGAAGCACAGATACGCAGTATTTT.